This T cell receptor (beta chain) was sequenced for a study of CD8+ T cells in alopecia areata. Study results and caveats: Scalp sequencing also captures normal skin's resident alphabeta T cells. Higher clonality than in normal scalp was seen in lesional scalp, especially alopecia totalis/universalis.

Lesional scalp punch biopsies and peripheral blood came from alopecia areata patients. This clone came up once. As yet, its antigen is unknown. TCR sequencing used cDNA made by reverse transcription of extracted RNA. Clones were read by immunoSEQ multiplex PCR, and TCRdb kept only the in-frame ones, dropping some. The sample lists under 25,000 clones; under 75% were seen once. Germline CDR1 is SNHLY and CDR2 is FYNNEI. This CDR3 spans 14 amino acids. Trimming stripped 3 bases from V and 7 bases from J, with 12 bases between. Here the sequenced sample was skin, taken at week 0. The clonotype was recovered from a human donor with alopecia areata. The chain uses TRBV2 and TRBJ1-4; no definite D call. The CDR3 DNA follows: TGTGCCAGCAGTGACTCCCCTACAAGTGAAAAACTGTTTTTT. It translates to CASSDSPTSEKLFF.